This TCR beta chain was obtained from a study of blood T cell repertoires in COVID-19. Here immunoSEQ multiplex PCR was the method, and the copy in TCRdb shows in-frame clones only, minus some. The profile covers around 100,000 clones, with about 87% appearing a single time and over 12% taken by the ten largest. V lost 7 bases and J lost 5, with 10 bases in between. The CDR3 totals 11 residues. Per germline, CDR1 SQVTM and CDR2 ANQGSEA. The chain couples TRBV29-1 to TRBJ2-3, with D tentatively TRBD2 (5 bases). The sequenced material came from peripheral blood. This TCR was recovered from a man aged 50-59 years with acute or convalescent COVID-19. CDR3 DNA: TGCAGCGGCCTAGCACAAGATACGCAGTATTTT. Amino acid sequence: CSGLAQDTQYF.